One and the same sample provided the 32 T cell receptor beta chains below, sequenced in a study of cytomegalovirus exposure and HLA in healthy donors. Vbeta (60) and Jbeta (13) primers were used in the PCR. Sequencing was performed with immunoSEQ multiplex PCR; in TCRdb, only in-frame clones are kept and a portion is missing. The sample comprises about 130,000 clones, approximately 75% of which are singletons, and around 6.4% rests with the top ten. The source material was PBMCs. Receptors originate from a woman aged 40-49 years in good health and CMV-seropositive.

The rearrangement uses TRBV4-1 and TRBJ1-5, with D unresolved. The germline gives CDR1 MGHRA, CDR2 YSYEKL. This CDR3 region has 13 residues. V lost 5 bases to trimming and J lost 0 bases, with 5 bases between them. The chain's CDR3 is CASSTHSNQPQHF. CDR3 coding DNA: TGCGCCAGCAGCACACATAGCAATCAGCCCCAGCATTTT.

This sequence joins TRBV7-9 and TRBJ1-2, with TRBD1 as a possible D gene (5 bases). The V gene lost 3 bases and the J gene lost 7 bases, with 9 bases spanning the gap. Germline values: CDR1 SEHNR, CDR2 FQNEAQ (reference sequence). CDR3 length: 12 residues. CDR3 amino acids: CASSFWGGGYTF. The CDR3, as DNA: TGTGCCAGCAGCTTCTGGGGGGGTGGCTACACCTTC. Drawing the rest from reference TRBV7-9 and TRBJ1-2, the complete variable domain is DTGVSQNPRHKITKRGQNVTFRCDPISEHNRLYWYRQTLGQGPEFLTYFQNEAQLEKSRLLSDRFSAERPKGSFSTLEIQRTEQGDSAMYLCASSFWGGGYTFGSGTRLTVV.

The CDR3 loop is CASSEDRGSGQPQHF. The CDR3 bases are TGTGCCAGCAGTGAAGACAGGGGATCGGGTCAGCCCCAGCATTTT. The gene calls are TRBV6-1 and TRBJ1-5; 7 nucleotides align to TRBD1. The germline gives CDR1 MNHNS, CDR2 SASEGT. V lost 1 base, J lost 6 bases, and 6 bases stayed unmatched. This CDR3 has 15 residues.

The V call is TRBV4-1, the J call TRBJ1-5; perhaps TRBD1 as D (6 bases). The V end lost 2 bases, the J end lost 6 bases, and 11 bases lay between the germline ends. Per germline, CDR1 MGHRA and CDR2 YSYEKL. The CDR3 sequence is 14 residues long. The CDR3 reads CASSQPRGSQPQHF. The CDR3, as DNA: TGCGCCAGCAGCCAACCGAGGGGGAGTCAGCCCCAGCATTTT.

V and J are TRBV7-8 and TRBJ2-7; the match to TRBD1 covers 9 bases. The V gene end was trimmed by 3 bases and the J gene end by 3 bases; junction bases not matched to a gene: 9. Germline lookup yields CDR1 SGHVS and CDR2 FQNEAQ. CDR3 length equals 16 residues. This chain's CDR3 is CASSFGTGRLFYEQYF. As DNA, the CDR3 is TGTGCCAGCAGCTTTGGGACAGGGCGTCTTTTCTACGAGCAGTACTTC. The whole variable domain, remainder taken from reference TRBV7-8 and TRBJ2-7, is GAGVSQSPRYKVAKRGQDVALRCDPISGHVSLFWYQQALGQGPEFLTYFQNEAQLDKSGLPSDRFFAERPEGSVSTLKIQRTQQEDSAVYLCASSFGTGRLFYEQYFGPGTRLTVT.

The gene calls are TRBV11-2 and TRBJ1-2, with unresolved D. Germline CDR1 is SGHAT and CDR2 is FQNNGV. Trimming shortened V by 1 base and J by 7 bases, and 16 bases separated the two germline ends. The length of the CDR3 is 15 residues. Here the CDR3 reads CASSLALAHGGGYTF. CDR3 nucleotide sequence: TGTGCCAGCAGCTTAGCCTTAGCGCACGGTGGTGGCTACACCTTC.

The genes are TRBV5-8 and TRBJ1-3; 7 nucleotides agree with TRBD1. Germline CDR1 SGHTS, CDR2 YDEGEE. The CDR3 length is 15 residues. Trimming at V came to 2 bases and at J to 5 bases, leaving 7 bases not matched to a gene. The CDR3 sequence: CASSFTGVGRNTIYF. As DNA, the CDR3 is TGTGCCAGCAGCTTCACAGGGGTAGGCCGAAACACCATATATTTT.

V gene TRBV30 combines with J gene TRBJ2-7; 8 nucleotides match TRBD2. This CDR3 has 11 amino acids. Per germline, CDR1 GTSNPN and CDR2 SVGIG (reference sequence). Trimming cost V 2 bases and J 7 bases; bases outside gene matches: 1. The CDR3: CAWSLAGEQYF. CDR3 nucleotides: TGTGCCTGGAGTTTAGCGGGGGAGCAGTACTTC.

V usage is TRBV5-6 and J usage is TRBJ1-5; perhaps TRBD1 as D (5 bases). Trimming removed 0 bases at V and 6 bases at J, with 10 bases between. The CDR3 sequence is 14 residues long. Germline V CDR1 and CDR2: SGHDT, YYEEEE. CDR3 nucleotides: TGTGCCAGCAGCTTGGGTGGGGGGGTTCAGCCCCAGCATTTT. Translation gives CASSLGGGVQPQHF.

The rearrangement uses TRBV5-6 and TRBJ1-2; the D gene is possibly TRBD1 (5 bases). This CDR3 contains 14 residues. The germline gives CDR1 SGHDT, CDR2 YYEEEE. V was cut by 0 bases and J by 3 bases, with 9 bases left in between. The CDR3 coding sequence is TGTGCCAGCAGCTTGGGCAGGGATTACTATGGCTACACCTTC. Its translation is CASSLGRDYYGYTF.

The chain carries TRBV9 and TRBJ2-4; TRBD1 agrees at 12 bases. From germline, CDR1 is SGDLS and CDR2 YYNGEE. V shed 4 bases and J 3 bases; nucleotides not matched to a gene: 17. The CDR3 has 20 amino acids. The CDR3 nucleotides read TGTGCCAGCAGCCCCCAATCTCCGGGACAGGGGGCAAATGACAAAAACATTCAGTACTTC. Protein sequence: CASSPQSPGQGANDKNIQYF.

This chain uses TRBV30 with TRBJ2-7; TRBD1 matches at 8 bases. There are 15 residues in the CDR3. V was pared by 3 bases and J by 7 bases, with 14 bases of the junction left unmatched. Per the germline V gene, CDR1 is GTSNPN and CDR2 is SVGIG (reference sequence). In DNA, the CDR3 is TGTGCCTGGAGGGACTTCCGGGACAGGACTTGTGAGCAGTACTTC. Its translation: CAWRDFRDRTCEQYF.

This chain joins TRBV6-5 and TRBJ2-2, with 10 positions matching TRBD1. The CDR3 is 14 residues long. Unmatched junction bases numbered 0, after V lost 5 bases and J lost 3 bases. The V gene's germline CDR1 is MNHEY and CDR2 SVGAGI. The CDR3 DNA sequence: TGTGCCAGCAGTGGACAGGGGGACACCGGGGAGCTGTTTTTT. It yields the protein CASSGQGDTGELFF.

Remarks on this clone: The final CDR3 position lacks the conserved phenylalanine or tryptophan, pointing to a likely read error. The genes are TRBV27 and TRBJ2-7; 11 nucleotides match TRBD2. This CDR3 comprises 15 residues. J lost 0 bases, V lost 2 bases, and 0 bases had no gene match. Germline CDR1 MNHEY, CDR2 SMNVEV (reference sequence). In nucleotides, the CDR3 is TGTGCCAGCAGTTTAACTAGCGGGGGCTCCTACGAGCAGTACCTC. As protein: CASSLTSGGSYEQYL.

This chain links TRBV7-2 with TRBJ2-5; possible D gene TRBD2, 5 bases. The CDR3 runs to 15 residues. Germline CDR1 SGHTA, CDR2 FQGNSA. V dropped 6 bases and J dropped 1 base, with 15 bases sitting between them. CDR3 loop: CASRDRLALQETQYF. As DNA, the CDR3 is TGTGCCAGCAGAGATCGGCTAGCCCTCCAAGAGACCCAGTACTTC.

The chain carries TRBV12-5 and TRBJ1-5; D is ambiguous. Trimming stripped 3 bases from V and 5 bases from J, with 29 bases between. Looked up from germline, CDR1 is LGHNT and CDR2 is FRNRAP. The CDR3 totals 20 residues. The CDR3 DNA reads TGTGCTAGTGGTTTTAACACAGACGTTCCGAAACGCGAAAAACATCAGCCCCAGCATTTT. The encoded protein is CASGFNTDVPKREKHQPQHF.

J is TRBJ2-3 and V is TRBV12-5, with unresolved D. The V end lost 6 bases, the J end lost 0 bases, and 10 bases lay between the germline ends. The CDR3 totals 14 residues. Germline assignment: CDR1 LGHNT and CDR2 FRNRAP. In DNA, the CDR3 is TGTGCTAGTGGCGAAACTTCTAGCACAGATACGCAGTATTTT. Translating gives CASGETSSTDTQYF.

This sequence joins TRBV11-2 and TRBJ1-1; TRBD1 matches at 10 bases. The germline gives CDR1 SGHAT, CDR2 FQNNGV. V was clipped by 3 bases and J by 3 bases; unmatched bases: 1. This CDR3 has 14 amino acids. The CDR3 nucleotides read TGTGCCAGCAGCTTGGACAGGGGGGACACTGAAGCTTTCTTT. It yields the protein CASSLDRGDTEAFF.

This sequence joins TRBV21-1 and TRBJ2-7; the D segment call TRBD1 is taken from the table without a DNA check. TRBV21-1 is classified as a pseudogene. This CDR3 has 17 residues. The CDR3 coding sequence is TGTGCCAGCAGCAAACGGTTTGACAGGCCTTATCCCTACGAGCAGTACTTC. Protein product: CASSKRFDRPYPYEQYF.

This clone has just a few counts. The rearrangement joins TRBV7-3 to TRBJ1-1; D call uncertain. Trimming shortened V by 5 bases and J by 4 bases, and 11 bases separated the two germline ends. The CDR3 sequence is 13 residues long. Looked up from germline, CDR1 is SGHTA and CDR2 is FQGTGA. CDR3 coding DNA: TGTGCCAGCAGCCAGAAGAGCGGCACTGAAGCTTTCTTT. Protein product: CASSQKSGTEAFF.

V gene TRBV7-8 combines with J gene TRBJ2-2, with 11 bases lining up with TRBD2. Germline CDR1 SGHVS, CDR2 FQNEAQ. V lost 5 bases to trimming and J lost 1 base; unmatched junction nucleotides: 3. There are 16 residues in the CDR3. DNA of the CDR3: TGTGCCAGCAGCCCCCTAGCGGGGGGGAACACCGGGGAGCTGTTTTTT. Translating it yields CASSPLAGGNTGELFF.

This chain links TRBV28 with TRBJ2-1; 12 nucleotides line up with TRBD1. After removal of 3 bases from V and 10 bases from J, the junction contained 4 bases not matched to a gene. CDR1 and CDR2 (germline): MDHEN, SYDVKM. The CDR3 sequence is 14 residues long. CDR3: CASSFGTGGMEQFF. The CDR3 nucleotides read TGTGCCAGCAGTTTTGGGACAGGGGGCATGGAGCAGTTCTTC.

The CDR3, as DNA: TGTGCCAGCAGTTACGTAAACACCGGGGAGCTGTTTTTT. Translating it yields CASSYVNTGELFF. This chain joins TRBV6-5 and TRBJ2-2; D unresolved. The CDR3 sequence is 13 residues long. CDR1 and CDR2 (germline): MNHEY, SVGAGI. The V end was cut by 2 bases, the J end by 2 bases, with 3 bases between.

On this clone itself: Germline is not matched at one junction end, which may reflect a read error. The chain uses TRBV29-1 and TRBJ2-1; 8 nucleotides line up with TRBD2. Germline loops: CDR1 SQVTM, CDR2 ANQGSEA. The CDR3 has 14 residues. The CDR3 here is CSVLSGSSYNERFF. Written as DNA, the CDR3 is TGCAGCGTCCTCAGCGGGAGCTCCTACAATGAGCGGTTCTTC.

The chain combines TRBV5-1 with TRBJ1-1; a weak D match, TRBD1 (6 bases). In germline, CDR1 is SGHRS, CDR2 YFSETQ. CDR3 length: 14 residues. Trimming left V 0 bases short and J 5 bases short, with 11 bases between. The CDR3 sequence is CASSLAGGGTEAFF. CDR3 nucleotides: TGCGCCAGCAGCTTGGCGGGGGGCGGAACTGAAGCTTTCTTT.

The V gene is TRBV15, the J gene TRBJ1-1; D call uncertain. CDR3 size: 16 residues. The germline V and J ends were trimmed by 0 bases and 5 bases, with 16 bases remaining between them. Germline V lookup: CDR1 LNHNV, CDR2 YYDKDF (reference sequence). This CDR3 is CATSRDLEVWWTEAFF. The CDR3 DNA is TGTGCCACCAGCAGAGATCTCGAGGTATGGTGGACTGAAGCTTTCTTT.

The J gene is TRBJ1-5, the V gene TRBV7-2, with TRBD1 matching over 8 bases. The germline V gene encodes CDR1 SGHTA and CDR2 FQGNSA. Trimming at V came to 5 bases and at J to 6 bases, leaving 3 bases not matched to a gene. The CDR3 is made up of 13 amino acids. CDR3 coding DNA: TGTGCCAGCAGCCCAGGGGGCTTTCAGCCCCAGCATTTT. It encodes CASSPGGFQPQHF.

This chain links TRBV5-1 with TRBJ2-1; 11 bases match TRBD2. Germline values: CDR1 SGHRS, CDR2 YFSETQ. The V segment lost 4 bases and the J segment 9 bases; nucleotides outside the gene matches: 15. This CDR3 is built from 17 residues. For the CDR3, the DNA is TGCGCCAGCAGCGAAGCTAGCGGGGGGCAGGGATGGGGTGAGCAGTTCTTC. Translated: CASSEASGGQGWGEQFF.

This clone was observed a few times. The chain employs TRBV6-5 and TRBJ2-3; D ambiguous. CDR3 size: 13 residues. Germline V gene sequence: CDR1 MNHEY, CDR2 SVGAGI. V shed 6 bases and J shed 3 bases, with 10 bases lying between them. CDR3 sequence (DNA): TGTGCCAGCAGGCCTCAGGAAACAGATACGCAGTATTTT. Amino acids: CASRPQETDTQYF.

V and J are TRBV6-5 and TRBJ1-3; no reliable D call. Germline loops: CDR1 MNHEY, CDR2 SVGAGI. Trimming stripped 7 bases from V and 2 bases from J, with 12 bases between. The CDR3 is made up of 14 amino acids. The CDR3 loop is CASKGRRAGNTIYF. The CDR3, as DNA: TGTGCCAGCAAAGGCAGGCGCGCTGGAAACACCATATATTTT.

The chain links TRBV7-9 to TRBJ2-2; the D gene is possibly TRBD1 (5 bases). This CDR3 region has 14 residues. V lost 6 bases and J lost 0, with 8 bases in between. Germline CDR1 is SEHNR and CDR2 is FQNEAQ (reference sequence). The CDR3 sequence: CASRSRANTGELFF. The CDR3 nucleotides are TGTGCCAGCAGATCCAGGGCGAACACCGGGGAGCTGTTTTTT.

The chain employs TRBV6-1 and TRBJ2-5; perhaps TRBD2 as D (5 bases). CDR1 and CDR2 (germline): MNHNS, SASEGT. Trimming took off 2 bases at V and 5 bases at J, with 6 bases between the two ends. The CDR3 sequence is 12 residues long. CDR3 sequence: CASSEPGETQYF. CDR3 sequence (DNA): TGTGCCAGCAGTGAACCGGGGGAGACCCAGTACTTC.